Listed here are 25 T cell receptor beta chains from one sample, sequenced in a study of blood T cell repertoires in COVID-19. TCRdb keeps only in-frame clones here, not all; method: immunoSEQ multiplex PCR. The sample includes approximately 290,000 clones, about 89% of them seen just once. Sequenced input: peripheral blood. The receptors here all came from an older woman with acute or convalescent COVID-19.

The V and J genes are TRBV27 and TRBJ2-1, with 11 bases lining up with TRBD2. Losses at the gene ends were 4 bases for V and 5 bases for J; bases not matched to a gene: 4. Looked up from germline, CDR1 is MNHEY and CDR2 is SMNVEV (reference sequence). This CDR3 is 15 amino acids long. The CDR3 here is CASSSPGLADNEQFF. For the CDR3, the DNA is TGTGCCAGCAGTTCGCCGGGACTAGCGGACAATGAGCAGTTCTTC.

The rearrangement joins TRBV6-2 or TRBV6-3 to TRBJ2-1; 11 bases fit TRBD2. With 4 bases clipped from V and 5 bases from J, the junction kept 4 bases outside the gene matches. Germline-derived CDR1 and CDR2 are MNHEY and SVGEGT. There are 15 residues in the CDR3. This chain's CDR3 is CASSSVAGGNNEQFF. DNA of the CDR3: TGTGCCAGCAGTTCGGTAGCGGGGGGGAACAATGAGCAGTTCTTC.

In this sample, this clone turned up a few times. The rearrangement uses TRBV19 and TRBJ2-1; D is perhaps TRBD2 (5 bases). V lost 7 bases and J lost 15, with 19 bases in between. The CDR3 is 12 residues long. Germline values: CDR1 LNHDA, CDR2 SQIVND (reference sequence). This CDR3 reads CASKRSEGPWFF. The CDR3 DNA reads TGTGCCAGTAAGAGGTCCGAGGGCCCGTGGTTCTTC.

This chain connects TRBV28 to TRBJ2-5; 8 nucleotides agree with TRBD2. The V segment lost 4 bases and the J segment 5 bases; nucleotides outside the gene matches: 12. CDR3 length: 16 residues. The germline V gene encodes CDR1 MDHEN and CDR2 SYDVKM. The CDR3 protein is CASSSGGAGERETQYF. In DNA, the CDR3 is TGTGCCAGCAGTTCCGGAGGAGCGGGAGAGAGGGAGACCCAGTACTTC. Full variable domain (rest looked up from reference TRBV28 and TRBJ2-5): DVKVTQSSRYLVKRTGEKVFLECVQDMDHENMFWYRQDPGLGLRLIYFSYDVKMKEKGDIPEGYSVSREKKERFSLILESASTNQTSMYLCASSSGGAGERETQYFGPGTRLLVL.

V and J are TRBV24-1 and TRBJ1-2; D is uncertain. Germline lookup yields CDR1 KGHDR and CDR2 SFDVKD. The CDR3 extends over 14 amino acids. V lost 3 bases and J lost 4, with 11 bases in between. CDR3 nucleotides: TGTGCCACCAGTGATCCCACAGTGATCTATGGCTACACCTTC. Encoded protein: CATSDPTVIYGYTF.

The CDR3 DNA sequence: TGTGCCAGCAGAGTAGCGGGGGGGCGGACCGGGGAGCTGTTTTTT. Translation gives CASRVAGGRTGELFF. V usage is TRBV7-2 and J usage is TRBJ2-2, with 11 nucleotides matching TRBD2. Germline assignment: CDR1 SGHTA and CDR2 FQGNSA. The CDR3 totals 15 residues. Trimming cost V 6 bases and J 5 bases; bases outside gene matches: 5.

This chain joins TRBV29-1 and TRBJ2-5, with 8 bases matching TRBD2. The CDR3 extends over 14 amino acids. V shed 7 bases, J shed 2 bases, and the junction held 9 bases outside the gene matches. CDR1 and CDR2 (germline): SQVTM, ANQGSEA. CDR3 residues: CSAPTSALQETQYF. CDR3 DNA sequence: TGCAGCGCTCCGACTAGCGCCCTGCAAGAGACCCAGTACTTC. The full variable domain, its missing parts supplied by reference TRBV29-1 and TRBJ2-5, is SAVISQKPSRDICQRGTSLTIQCQVDSQVTMMFWYRQQPGQSLTLIATANQGSEATYESGFVIDKFPISRPNLTFSTLTVSNMSPEDSSIYLCSAPTSALQETQYFGPGTRLLVL.

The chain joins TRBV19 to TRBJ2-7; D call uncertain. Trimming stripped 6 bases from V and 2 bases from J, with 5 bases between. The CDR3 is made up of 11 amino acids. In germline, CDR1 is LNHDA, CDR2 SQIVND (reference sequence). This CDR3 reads CASSGTYEQYF. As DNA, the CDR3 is TGTGCCAGTAGCGGTACCTACGAGCAGTACTTC.

CDR3 sequence: CASRETAGLLEQFF. DNA for the CDR3: TGTGCCAGCCGCGAGACAGCGGGCCTCCTTGAGCAGTTCTTC. This chain connects TRBV28 to TRBJ2-1, with D perhaps TRBD2 (6 bases). The CDR3 extends over 14 amino acids. Trimming left V 8 bases short and J 9 bases short, with 20 bases between. In germline, CDR1 is MDHEN, CDR2 SYDVKM.

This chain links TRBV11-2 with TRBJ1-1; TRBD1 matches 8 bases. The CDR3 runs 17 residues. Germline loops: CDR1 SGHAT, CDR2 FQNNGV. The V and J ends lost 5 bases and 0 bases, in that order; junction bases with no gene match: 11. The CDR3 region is CASSPDRGPKMNTEAFF. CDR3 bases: TGTGCCAGCAGCCCCGACAGGGGACCCAAAATGAACACTGAAGCTTTCTTT.

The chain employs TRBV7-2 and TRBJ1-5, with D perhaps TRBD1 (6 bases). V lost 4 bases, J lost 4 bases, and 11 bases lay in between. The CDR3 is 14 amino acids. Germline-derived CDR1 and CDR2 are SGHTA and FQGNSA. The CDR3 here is CASSYVQGNQPQHF. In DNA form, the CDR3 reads TGTGCCAGCAGCTACGTACAGGGTAATCAGCCCCAGCATTTT.

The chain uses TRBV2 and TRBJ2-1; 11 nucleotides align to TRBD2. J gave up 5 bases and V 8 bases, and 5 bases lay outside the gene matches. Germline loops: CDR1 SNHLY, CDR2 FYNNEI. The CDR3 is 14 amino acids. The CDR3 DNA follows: TGTGCCAGCTTACTAGCGGGGGTTGACAATGAGCAGTTCTTC. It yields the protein CASLLAGVDNEQFF.

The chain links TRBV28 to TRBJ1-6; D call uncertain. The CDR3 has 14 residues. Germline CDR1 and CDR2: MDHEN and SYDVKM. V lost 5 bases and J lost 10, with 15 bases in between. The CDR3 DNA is TGTGCCAGCAGTCCACTTCAAGGGAGGTCACCCCTCCACTTT. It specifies CASSPLQGRSPLHF.

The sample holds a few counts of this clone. In DNA, the CDR3 is TGCGCCAGCAGCCCGGGACAGCCCAGCACAGATACGCAGTATTTT. Translation gives CASSPGQPSTDTQYF. This chain joins TRBV5-1 and TRBJ2-3; 7 positions match TRBD1. CDR3 length: 15 amino acids. The V gene end was trimmed by 4 bases and the J gene end by 0 bases; junction bases not matched to a gene: 5. CDR1 is SGHRS, CDR2 YFSETQ, per germline.

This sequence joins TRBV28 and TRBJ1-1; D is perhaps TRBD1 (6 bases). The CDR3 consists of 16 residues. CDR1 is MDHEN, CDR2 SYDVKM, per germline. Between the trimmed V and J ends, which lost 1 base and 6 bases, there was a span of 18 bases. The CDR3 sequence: CASSLYDVRGSPEAFF. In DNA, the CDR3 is TGTGCCAGCAGTTTATATGATGTTAGGGGGAGCCCTGAAGCTTTCTTT.

CDR3 DNA: TGCGCCAGCAAACCGACCGAGACAGGGGCTAGTGAGCAGTACTTC. It encodes CASKPTETGASEQYF. The V gene is TRBV5-1, the J gene TRBJ2-7, with 8 bases identical to TRBD1. V gave up 6 bases and J gave up 7 bases; unmatched junction bases: 15. Germline V gene lookup returns CDR1 SGHRS and CDR2 YFSETQ. CDR3 length: 15 amino acids. Full variable domain (missing parts from reference TRBV5-1 and TRBJ2-7): KAGVTQTPRYLIKTRGQQVTLSCSPISGHRSVSWYQQTPGQGLQFLFEYFSETQRNKGNFPGRFSGRQFSNSRSEMNVSTLELGDSALYLCASKPTETGASEQYFGPGTRLTVT.

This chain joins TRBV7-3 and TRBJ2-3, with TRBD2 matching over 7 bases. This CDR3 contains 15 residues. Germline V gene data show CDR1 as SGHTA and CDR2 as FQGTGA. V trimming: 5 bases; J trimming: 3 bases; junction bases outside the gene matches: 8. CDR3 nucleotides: TGTGCCAGCAGCGCCTTGGGGGGGACTACAGATACGCAGTATTTT. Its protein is CASSALGGTTDTQYF. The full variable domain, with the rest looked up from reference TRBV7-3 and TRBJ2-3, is GAGVSQTPSNKVTEKGKYVELRCDPISGHTALYWYRQSLGQGPEFLIYFQGTGAADDSGLPNDRFFAVRPEGSVSTLKIQRTERGDSAVYLCASSALGGTTDTQYFGPGTRLTVL.

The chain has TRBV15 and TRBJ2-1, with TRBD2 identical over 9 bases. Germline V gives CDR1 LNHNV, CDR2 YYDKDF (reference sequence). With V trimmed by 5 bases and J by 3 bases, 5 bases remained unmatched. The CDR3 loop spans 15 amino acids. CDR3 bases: TGTGCCACCAGCGGGGAGCGGGAGGTCTACAATGAGCAGTTCTTC. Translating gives CATSGEREVYNEQFF. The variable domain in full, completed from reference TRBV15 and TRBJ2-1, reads DAMVIQNPRYQVTQFGKPVTLSCSQTLNHNVMYWYQQKSSQAPKLLFHYYDKDFNNEADTPDNFQSRRPNTSFCFLDIRSPGLGDTAMYLCATSGEREVYNEQFFGPGTRLTVL.

The CDR3 sequence is CASSIGQGGEQYF. For the CDR3, the DNA is TGTGCCAGCAGTATAGGGCAGGGGGGCGAGCAGTACTTC. The chain has TRBV12-3 or TRBV12-4 and TRBJ2-7; a possible D gene is TRBD1 (7 bases). CDR3 length: 13 residues. Trimming stripped 5 bases from V and 6 bases from J, with 14 bases between.

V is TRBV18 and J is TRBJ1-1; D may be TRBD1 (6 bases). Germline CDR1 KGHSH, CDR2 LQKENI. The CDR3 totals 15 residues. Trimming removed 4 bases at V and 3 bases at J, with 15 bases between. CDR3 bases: TGTGCCAGCTCACGCGACAGGAGGATGGACACTGAAGCTTTCTTT. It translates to CASSRDRRMDTEAFF.

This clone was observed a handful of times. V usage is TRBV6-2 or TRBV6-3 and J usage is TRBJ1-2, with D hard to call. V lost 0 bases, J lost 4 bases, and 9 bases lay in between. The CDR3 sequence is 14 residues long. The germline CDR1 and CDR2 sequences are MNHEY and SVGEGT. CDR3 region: CASSYSARSYGYTF. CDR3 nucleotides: TGTGCCAGCAGTTACTCTGCCAGGTCCTATGGCTACACCTTC.

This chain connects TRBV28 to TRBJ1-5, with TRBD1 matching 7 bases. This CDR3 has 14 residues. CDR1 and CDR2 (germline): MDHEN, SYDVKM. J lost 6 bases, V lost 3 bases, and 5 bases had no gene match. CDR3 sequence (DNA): TGTGCCAGCAGTTTCGGGACAGCTGGTCAGCCCCAGCATTTT. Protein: CASSFGTAGQPQHF. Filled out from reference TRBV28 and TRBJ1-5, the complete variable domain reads DVKVTQSSRYLVKRTGEKVFLECVQDMDHENMFWYRQDPGLGLRLIYFSYDVKMKEKGDIPEGYSVSREKKERFSLILESASTNQTSMYLCASSFGTAGQPQHFGDGTRLSIL.

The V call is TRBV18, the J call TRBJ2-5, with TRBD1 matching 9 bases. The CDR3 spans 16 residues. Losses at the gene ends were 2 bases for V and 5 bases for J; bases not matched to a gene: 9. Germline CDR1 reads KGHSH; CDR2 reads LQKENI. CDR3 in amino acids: CASSPATGTGSETQYF. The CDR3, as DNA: TGTGCCAGCTCACCAGCGACCGGGACAGGGAGCGAGACCCAGTACTTC.

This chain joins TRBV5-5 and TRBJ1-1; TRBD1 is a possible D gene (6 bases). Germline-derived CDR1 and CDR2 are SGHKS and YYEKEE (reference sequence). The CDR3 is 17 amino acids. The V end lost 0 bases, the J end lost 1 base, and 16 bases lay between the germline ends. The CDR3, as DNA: TGTGCCAGCAGCTTGGTTGTCCGGAAAGGGGGGAACACTGAAGCTTTCTTT. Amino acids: CASSLVVRKGGNTEAFF. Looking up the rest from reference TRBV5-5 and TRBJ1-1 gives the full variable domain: DAGVTQSPTHLIKTRGQQVTLRCSPISGHKSVSWYQQVLGQGPQFIFQYYEKEERGRGNFPDRFSARQFPNYSSELNVNALLLGDSALYLCASSLVVRKGGNTEAFFGQGTRLTVV.

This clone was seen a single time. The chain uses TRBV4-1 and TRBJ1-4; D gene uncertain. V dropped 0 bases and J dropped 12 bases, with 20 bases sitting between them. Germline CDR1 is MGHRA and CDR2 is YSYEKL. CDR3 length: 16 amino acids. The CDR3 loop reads CASSQDWAETTWELFF. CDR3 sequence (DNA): TGCGCCAGCAGCCAAGATTGGGCCGAAACAACGTGGGAACTGTTTTTT.